These 27 T cell receptor beta chains were all obtained from the same sample, sequenced in a study of radiation and T cells in renal cell carcinoma. Time point of the sample: blood 4 weeks post-SBRT, at nephrectomy. Treatment in this sample: 15 Gy SBRT to primary tumor, nephrectomy 4 weeks later. Only in-frame clones appear in the TCRdb table, and some are missing; sequencing was by immunoSEQ multiplex PCR. The sample carries 90,000 to 100,000 clones, 84% recorded once. Source: blood, taken from a patient whose treatment included radiotherapy and nephrectomy. These receptors were taken from a man aged 60-69 years with renal cell carcinoma.

The chain's CDR3 is CASSLDGRPTGELFF. DNA for the CDR3: TGTGCCAGCAGCTTAGACGGGCGGCCCACCGGGGAGCTGTTTTTT. This rearrangement joins TRBV11-2 to TRBJ2-2, with unresolved D. Germline V CDR1 and CDR2: SGHAT, FQNNGV. V was trimmed by 0 bases and J by 4 bases, leaving 9 bases between them. This CDR3 contains 15 residues.

This clone came up a few times. CDR3 residues: CASSSPGLEYEQYF. The CDR3 DNA follows: TGTGCCAGCAGTTCGCCTGGACTAGAATACGAGCAGTACTTC. The V and J genes are TRBV28 and TRBJ2-7; 7 bases fit TRBD2. V trimming: 4 bases; J trimming: 4 bases; junction bases outside the gene matches: 7. The CDR3 consists of 14 residues. Germline CDR1 and CDR2: MDHEN and SYDVKM.

This chain uses TRBV4-3 with TRBJ1-2, with unresolved D. Germline CDR1 reads LGHNA; CDR2 reads YSLEER. There are 16 residues in the CDR3. V lost 0 bases and J 0 bases, leaving 11 bases between the germline ends. The CDR3 is CASSQDMESANYGYTF. CDR3 sequence (DNA): TGCGCCAGCAGCCAAGATATGGAATCAGCTAACTATGGCTACACCTTC.

This clone was detected only a few times. CDR3: CASSEYDRGSTEAFF. The DNA for the CDR3 is TGTGCCAGCAGTGAATATGACAGGGGGTCTACTGAAGCTTTCTTT. The V call is TRBV2, the J call TRBJ1-1; TRBD1 agrees at 9 bases. The CDR3 is made up of 15 amino acids. CDR1 and CDR2 (germline): SNHLY, FYNNEI. V dropped 2 bases and J dropped 5; count of bases not matched to a gene: 6. The full variable domain, completed using reference TRBV2 and TRBJ1-1, is EPEVTQTPSHQVTQMGQEVILRCVPISNHLYFYWYRQILGQKVEFLVSFYNNEISEKSEIFDDQFSVERPDGSNFTLKIRSTKLEDSAMYFCASSEYDRGSTEAFFGQGTRLTVV.

The chain joins TRBV11-3 to TRBJ2-1; D is perhaps TRBD1 (6 bases). Germline values: CDR1 SGHNT, CDR2 YENEEA. V was shortened by 4 bases and J by 7 bases, with 11 bases between the two germline ends. The CDR3 contains 13 residues. The CDR3 here is CASSSGEPNEQFF. The CDR3 bases are TGTGCCAGCAGCTCAGGGGAACCGAATGAGCAGTTCTTC.

V and J are TRBV5-1 and TRBJ2-7; D uncertain. V was trimmed by 2 bases and J by 1 base, leaving 10 bases between them. This CDR3 has 14 residues. Germline V gene data show CDR1 as SGHRS and CDR2 as YFSETQ. The CDR3 loop reads CASSFAAYSYEQYF. Written as DNA, the CDR3 is TGCGCCAGCAGCTTCGCAGCATATTCCTACGAGCAGTACTTC.

This clone was seen a handful of times. The chain joins TRBV4-1 to TRBJ1-2; D gene uncertain. CDR1 and CDR2 from the germline V gene are MGHRA and YSYEKL. V shed 2 bases and J shed 3 bases, with 19 bases lying between them. The CDR3 sequence is 17 residues long. The DNA of the CDR3 is TGCGCCAGCAGCCAACTCGTCCGTGTAGCGGGTCACTATGGCTACACCTTC. Encoded protein: CASSQLVRVAGHYGYTF.

The chain combines TRBV19 with TRBJ1-5, with D tentatively TRBD1 (6 bases). The V and J ends lost 7 bases and 3 bases respectively, with 13 bases between them. The CDR3 runs 14 residues. The germline CDR1 and CDR2 sequences are LNHDA and SQIVND (reference sequence). The CDR3 DNA sequence: TGTGCCAGTAAAGACAGGAGACTCAATCAGCCCCAGCATTTT. Residues: CASKDRRLNQPQHF.

The chain links TRBV27 to TRBJ1-1; D unresolved. This CDR3 spans 14 amino acids. Germline CDR1 MNHEY, CDR2 SMNVEV (reference sequence). V gave up 5 bases and J gave up 7 bases, with 17 bases separating them. For the CDR3, the DNA is TGTGCCAGCAGTAGGTATGAGGGTACAATTGAAGCTTTCTTT. Residues: CASSRYEGTIEAFF.

J is TRBJ1-2 and V is TRBV7-6, with a possible D match to TRBD1 (5 bases). Trimming stripped 1 base from V and 6 bases from J, with 9 bases between. Germline V gene lookup returns CDR1 SGHVS and CDR2 FNYEAQ. This CDR3 spans 13 amino acids. CDR3 nucleotides: TGTGCCAGCAGCTTAGGGGGCCGGGATGGCTACACCTTC. It yields the protein CASSLGGRDGYTF.

This chain connects TRBV7-8 to TRBJ2-1; 7 nucleotides agree with TRBD2. The germline gives CDR1 SGHVS, CDR2 FQNEAQ. The CDR3 is 14 residues long. J was trimmed by 6 bases and V by 4 bases; bases with no gene match: 6. The CDR3: CASSSYGEGNEQFF. For the CDR3, the DNA is TGTGCCAGCAGCTCATATGGGGAGGGCAATGAGCAGTTCTTC. The full variable domain, its missing parts supplied by reference TRBV7-8 and TRBJ2-1, is GAGVSQSPRYKVAKRGQDVALRCDPISGHVSLFWYQQALGQGPEFLTYFQNEAQLDKSGLPSDRFFAERPEGSVSTLKIQRTQQEDSAVYLCASSSYGEGNEQFFGPGTRLTVL.

The chain joins TRBV10-1 to TRBJ2-7; D is tentatively TRBD1 or TRBD2 (5 bases each). The CDR3 is 14 residues long. Trimming took off 0 bases at V and 2 bases at J, with 8 bases between the two ends. The V gene's germline CDR1 is WNHNN and CDR2 SYGVQD (reference sequence). The CDR3 here is CASSESGDPYEQYF. The CDR3 DNA reads TGCGCCAGCAGTGAGTCGGGGGATCCCTACGAGCAGTACTTC.

The chain joins TRBV23-1 to TRBJ1-2; D gene uncertain. TRBV23-1 has ORF status, its function being uncertain. V lost 0 bases to trimming and J lost 2 bases, with 7 bases between them. CDR3 length equals 14 residues. DNA for the CDR3: TGCGCCAGCAGTCAATCGGCCGGGAACTATGGCTACACCTTC. Amino acid sequence: CASSQSAGNYGYTF.

The gene calls are TRBV19 and TRBJ1-2; D call uncertain. Trimming left V 5 bases short and J 1 base short, with 11 bases between. Germline V lookup: CDR1 LNHDA, CDR2 SQIVND (reference sequence). CDR3 size: 14 residues. CDR3 DNA: TGTGCCAGTAGTCATAACCGGGATAACTATGGCTACACCTTC. This gives the protein CASSHNRDNYGYTF.

The table lists this clone with a count of one. The J gene is TRBJ2-7, the V gene TRBV5-5; D gene unclear. Germline CDR1 is SGHKS and CDR2 is YYEKEE (reference sequence). The CDR3 consists of 14 residues. Trimming stripped 5 bases from V and 6 bases from J, with 18 bases between. The CDR3 protein is CASSLRLGFGEQYF. The CDR3 coding sequence is TGTGCCAGCAGTCTTAGGCTGGGTTTCGGCGAGCAGTACTTC. The full variable domain, its missing parts supplied by reference TRBV5-5 and TRBJ2-7, is DAGVTQSPTHLIKTRGQQVTLRCSPISGHKSVSWYQQVLGQGPQFIFQYYEKEERGRGNFPDRFSARQFPNYSSELNVNALLLGDSALYLCASSLRLGFGEQYFGPGTRLTVT.

The J gene is TRBJ1-3, the V gene TRBV28, with 7 bases lining up with TRBD1. The J segment lost 0 bases and the V segment lost 4 bases, leaving 6 bases of the junction unmatched. Germline values: CDR1 MDHEN, CDR2 SYDVKM. CDR3 size: 16 residues. The chain's CDR3 is CASSSSGQNSGNTIYF. CDR3 sequence (DNA): TGTGCCAGCAGTTCATCGGGACAGAACTCTGGAAACACCATATATTTT.

The chain links TRBV2 to TRBJ2-7; D remains ambiguous. Per germline, CDR1 SNHLY and CDR2 FYNNEI. CDR3 length: 14 amino acids. Trimming left V 3 bases short and J 3 bases short, with 12 bases between. The CDR3, as DNA: TGTGCCAGCAGTGAGATAAGGGTGGGCTACGAGCAGTACTTC. Residues: CASSEIRVGYEQYF.

This rearrangement joins TRBV2 to TRBJ2-7; 7 nucleotides match TRBD1. The CDR3 covers 12 residues. The V gene end was trimmed by 6 bases and the J gene end by 4 bases; junction bases not matched to a gene: 3. Germline values: CDR1 SNHLY, CDR2 FYNNEI. CDR3 in DNA: TGTGCCAGCAGCGCGACAGGGTACGAGCAGTACTTC. Translating gives CASSATGYEQYF.

The chain recombines TRBV14 with TRBJ1-4; D call uncertain. Trimming took off 3 bases at V and 4 bases at J, with 12 bases between the two ends. Germline V lookup: CDR1 SGHDN, CDR2 FVKESK. The CDR3 length is 15 residues. The DNA for the CDR3 is TGTGCCAGCAGCCAGCTAGGAACTAATAATGAAAAACTGTTTTTT. It is translated as CASSQLGTNNEKLFF.

The genes are TRBV5-1 and TRBJ2-1; 10 bases match TRBD2. V was pared by 4 bases and J by 4 bases, with 8 bases of the junction left unmatched. Germline CDR1 is SGHRS and CDR2 is YFSETQ. This CDR3 spans 16 amino acids. The CDR3 spells CASSAPGLASYNEQFF. DNA for the CDR3: TGCGCCAGCAGCGCACCGGGACTAGCGTCTTACAATGAGCAGTTCTTC.

This chain links TRBV2 with TRBJ2-1; 8 bases are shared with TRBD2. Germline lookup yields CDR1 SNHLY and CDR2 FYNNEI. This CDR3 region has 12 residues. V lost 4 bases to trimming and J lost 15 bases; unmatched junction nucleotides: 8. CDR3 loop: CASSVGGLGPFF. The CDR3 DNA sequence: TGTGCCAGCAGTGTTGGGGGACTAGGACCGTTCTTC.

The chain employs TRBV5-1 and TRBJ1-2; TRBD1 matches at 7 bases. This CDR3 contains 15 residues. J was trimmed by 4 bases and V by 4 bases; bases with no gene match: 10. Germline V CDR1 and CDR2: SGHRS, YFSETQ. CDR3 loop: CASSAEGTVIYGYTF. Written as DNA, the CDR3 is TGCGCCAGCAGCGCGGAGGGGACAGTTATCTATGGCTACACCTTC.

V gene TRBV5-1 combines with J gene TRBJ2-7; D not resolved. Germline CDR1 is SGHRS and CDR2 is YFSETQ. The CDR3 length is 14 residues. The V gene lost 4 bases and the J gene lost 2 bases, with 13 bases spanning the gap. CDR3 DNA sequence: TGCGCCAGCAGCCTAATAGCACGTGCCTACGAGCAGTACTTC. Encoded protein: CASSLIARAYEQYF.

The V and J genes are TRBV2 and TRBJ1-1; D perhaps matches TRBD1 (6 bases). The CDR3 consists of 17 residues. Germline CDR1 is SNHLY and CDR2 is FYNNEI. Trimming cost V 5 bases and J 1 base, with 20 bases left between them. CDR3 nucleotides: TGTGCCAGCAGTCGGCGCTTGATTGGGACACCGAACACTGAAGCTTTCTTT. Protein sequence: CASSRRLIGTPNTEAFF. Together with reference TRBV2 and TRBJ1-1, the CDR3 gives the full variable domain: EPEVTQTPSHQVTQMGQEVILRCVPISNHLYFYWYRQILGQKVEFLVSFYNNEISEKSEIFDDQFSVERPDGSNFTLKIRSTKLEDSAMYFCASSRRLIGTPNTEAFFGQGTRLTVV.

The V call is TRBV4-1, the J call TRBJ2-3; 15 bases agree with TRBD2. From germline, CDR1 is MGHRA and CDR2 YSYEKL. With 4 bases clipped from V and 4 bases from J, the junction kept 3 bases outside the gene matches. This CDR3 region has 16 residues. Here the CDR3 DNA reads TGCGCCAGCAGCCCCAGGACTAGCGGGAGGGCAGATACGCAGTATTTT. Encoded protein: CASSPRTSGRADTQYF.

The genes are TRBV4-1 and TRBJ1-1; weak D call: TRBD1 (6 bases). The V end lost 2 bases, the J end lost 4 bases, and 20 bases lay between the germline ends. The CDR3 loop spans 17 amino acids. Germline CDR1 is MGHRA and CDR2 is YSYEKL. CDR3 region: CASSQTADSSPSTEAFF. CDR3 DNA: TGCGCCAGCAGCCAAACGGCGGACAGTTCACCTTCCACTGAAGCTTTCTTT.

V gene TRBV7-9 combines with J gene TRBJ2-5; no definite D call. Between the trimmed V and J ends, which lost 0 bases and 1 base, there was a span of 9 bases. CDR3 length: 15 residues. Germline lookup yields CDR1 SEHNR and CDR2 FQNEAQ (reference sequence). The CDR3 DNA reads as TGTGCCAGCAGCTTAGCGGGGTGGGGCCAAGAGACCCAGTACTTC. Protein sequence: CASSLAGWGQETQYF.